This T cell receptor (beta chain) stems from a study of T cell responses to AZD1222 COVID-19 vaccine. Turning to the study itself: Whether given at about 4 or about 12 weeks, second doses were pooled.

Germline-derived CDR1 and CDR2 are SGHKS and YYEKEE (reference sequence). This CDR3 is built from 16 residues. The trim removed 0 bases at V and 0 bases at J, leaving 2 bases unmatched. TCRdb's table, derived via immunoSEQ multiplex PCR, lists solely in-frame clones and lacks some. The table records roughly 120,000 clones, 88% of them present only once. In its sample, this clone was seen once. Its antigen is not identified. The same CDR3 is also encoded by other DNA sequences in this sample. Study-level findings and limits: Donors were largely white British and mainly female; clonal diversity was possibly underestimated. Sampling captured repertoires only after the peak T cell response. Only a handful of AZD1222 recipients were seropositive at baseline.

This chain uses TRBV5-5 with TRBJ2-2, with 7 bases matching TRBD1. The clonotype was recovered from an adult in good health. The sample was peripheral blood, taken on day 0 of AZD1222 vaccination. In DNA, the CDR3 is TGTGCCAGCAGCTTGGGGCAGGGGGCGAACACCGGGGAGCTGTTTTTT. Protein: CASSLGQGANTGELFF.